The source of this T cell receptor (beta chain) is a study of T cell changes during pregnancy in multiple sclerosis. Measured with immunoSEQ multiplex PCR; TCRdb has only the in-frame clones, and not every one. The table has 39,000 or so clones, around 90% seen once; the top ten hold more than 0.3%. This sequence was found in a female donor in good health, enrolled as a control in a pregnancy study. The source was CD4+ T cells from peripheral blood mononuclear cells, collected after pregnancy.

In DNA form, the CDR3 reads TGCAGCGTTTCGACAGGGTGGAACACTGAAGCTTTCTTT. It yields the protein CSVSTGWNTEAFF. The chain links TRBV29-1 to TRBJ1-1; 7 positions agree with TRBD1. Germline V gives CDR1 SQVTM, CDR2 ANQGSEA. Trimming at V came to 5 bases and at J to 1 base, leaving 4 bases not matched to a gene. The CDR3 is made up of 13 amino acids.